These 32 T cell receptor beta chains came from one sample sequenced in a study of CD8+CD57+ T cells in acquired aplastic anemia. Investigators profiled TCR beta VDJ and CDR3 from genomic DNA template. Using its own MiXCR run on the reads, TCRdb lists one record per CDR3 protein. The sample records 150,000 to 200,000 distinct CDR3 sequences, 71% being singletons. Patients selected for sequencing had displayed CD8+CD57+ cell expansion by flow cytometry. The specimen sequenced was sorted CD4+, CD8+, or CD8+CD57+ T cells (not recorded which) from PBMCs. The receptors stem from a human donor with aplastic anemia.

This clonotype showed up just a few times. Here the CDR3 reads CASSVGQSSYNEQFF. As DNA, the CDR3 is TGTGCCAGCAGCGTTGGACAGAGCTCCTACAATGAGCAGTTCTTC. The rearrangement joins TRBV9 to TRBJ2-1; D is perhaps TRBD1 (6 bases). Trimming removed 2 bases from V and 0 bases from J, with 9 bases in between. This CDR3 region has 15 residues. Germline CDR1 is SGDLS and CDR2 is YYNGEE.

The CDR3 sequence is CSAKRPTYEQYF. The DNA for the CDR3 is TGCAGTGCTAAGCGACCGACCTACGAGCAGTACTTC. This chain uses TRBV20-1 with TRBJ2-7; D gene uncertain. CDR1 DFQATT and CDR2 SNEGSKA come from the germline V gene (reference sequence). The CDR3 runs to 12 residues. V shed 4 bases and J shed 2 bases, with 9 bases lying between them.

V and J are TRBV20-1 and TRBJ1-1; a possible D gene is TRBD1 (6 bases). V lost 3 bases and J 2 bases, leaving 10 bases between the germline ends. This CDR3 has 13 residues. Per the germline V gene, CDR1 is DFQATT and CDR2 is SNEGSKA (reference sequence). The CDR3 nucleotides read TGCAGTGCTAGCGGACAGACAAACACTGAAGCTTTCTTT. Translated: CSASGQTNTEAFF.

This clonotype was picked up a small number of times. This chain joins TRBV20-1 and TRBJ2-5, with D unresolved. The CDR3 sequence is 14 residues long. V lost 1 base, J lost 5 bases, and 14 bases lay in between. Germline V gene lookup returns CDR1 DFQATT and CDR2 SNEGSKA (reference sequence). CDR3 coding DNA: TGCAGTGCTAGAGTAGATGTGGTGAGGGAGACCCAGTACTTC. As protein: CSARVDVVRETQYF.

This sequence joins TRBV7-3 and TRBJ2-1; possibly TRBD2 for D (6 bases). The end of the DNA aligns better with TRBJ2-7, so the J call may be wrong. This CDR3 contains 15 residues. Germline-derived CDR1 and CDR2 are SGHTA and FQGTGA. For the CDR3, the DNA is TGTGCCAGCAGCGGAGGGGATGGTGATCAGAATGAGCAGTACTTC. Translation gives CASSGGDGDQNEQYF.

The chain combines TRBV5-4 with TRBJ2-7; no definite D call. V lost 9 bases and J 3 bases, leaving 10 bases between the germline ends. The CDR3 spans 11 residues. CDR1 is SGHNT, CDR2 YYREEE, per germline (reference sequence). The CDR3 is CATSWGYEQYF. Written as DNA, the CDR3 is TGTGCCACCTCGTGGGGCTACGAGCAGTACTTC.

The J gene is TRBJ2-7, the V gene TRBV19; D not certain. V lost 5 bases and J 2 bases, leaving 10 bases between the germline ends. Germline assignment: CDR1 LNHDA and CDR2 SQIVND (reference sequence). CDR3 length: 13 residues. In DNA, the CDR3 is TGTGCCAGTAGTCCCGGACCCGCCTACGAGCAGTACTTC. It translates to CASSPGPAYEQYF.

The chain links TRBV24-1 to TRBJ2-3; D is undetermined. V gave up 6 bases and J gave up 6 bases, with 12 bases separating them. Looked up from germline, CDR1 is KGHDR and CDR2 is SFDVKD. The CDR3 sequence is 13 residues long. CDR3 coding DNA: TGTGCCACCAGTAAGGTTGGCGAGGATACGCAGTATTTT. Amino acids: CATSKVGEDTQYF.

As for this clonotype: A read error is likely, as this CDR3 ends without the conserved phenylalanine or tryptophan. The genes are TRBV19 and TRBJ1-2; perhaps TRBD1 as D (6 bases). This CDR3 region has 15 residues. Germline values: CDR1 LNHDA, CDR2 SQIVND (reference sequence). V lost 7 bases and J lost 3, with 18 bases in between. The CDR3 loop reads CASTAPPRGDYGYTS. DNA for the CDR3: TGTGCCAGTACTGCCCCCCCAAGGGGGGACTATGGCTACACCTCC.

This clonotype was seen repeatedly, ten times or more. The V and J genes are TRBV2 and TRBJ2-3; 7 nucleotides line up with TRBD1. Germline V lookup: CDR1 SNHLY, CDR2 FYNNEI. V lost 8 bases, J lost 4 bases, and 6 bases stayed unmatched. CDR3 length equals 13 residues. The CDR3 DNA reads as TGTGCCAGCGTGGTAGGGGGCCCAGATACGCAGTATTTT. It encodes CASVVGGPDTQYF.

CDR3 bases: TGCAGTGCCACTAGGGGACAGGGCAGGGAGACCCAGTACTTC. It is translated as CSATRGQGRETQYF. This sequence joins TRBV20-1 and TRBJ2-5; TRBD1 matches 9 bases. The germline V gene has CDR1 DFQATT and CDR2 SNEGSKA (reference sequence). This CDR3 is built from 14 residues. V trimming: 6 bases; J trimming: 5 bases; junction bases outside the gene matches: 10.

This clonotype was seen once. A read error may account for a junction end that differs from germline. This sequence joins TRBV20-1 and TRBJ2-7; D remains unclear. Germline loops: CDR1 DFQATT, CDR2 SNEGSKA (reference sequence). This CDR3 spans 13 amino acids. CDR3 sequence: CSARPFRGYEQHF. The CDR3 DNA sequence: TGCAGTGCCAGACCTTTTCGAGGTTACGAGCAGCACTTC.

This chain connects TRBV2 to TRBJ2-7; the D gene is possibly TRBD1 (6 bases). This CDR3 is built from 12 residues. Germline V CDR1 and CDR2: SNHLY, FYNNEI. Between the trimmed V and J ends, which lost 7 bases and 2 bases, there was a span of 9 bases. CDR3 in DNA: TGTGCCAGCAAAGGGACAACCTACGAGCAGTACTTC. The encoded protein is CASKGTTYEQYF. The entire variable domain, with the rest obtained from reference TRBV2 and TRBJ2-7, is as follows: EPEVTQTPSHQVTQMGQEVILRCVPISNHLYFYWYRQILGQKVEFLVSFYNNEISEKSEIFDDQFSVERPDGSNFTLKIRSTKLEDSAMYFCASKGTTYEQYFGPGTRLTVT.

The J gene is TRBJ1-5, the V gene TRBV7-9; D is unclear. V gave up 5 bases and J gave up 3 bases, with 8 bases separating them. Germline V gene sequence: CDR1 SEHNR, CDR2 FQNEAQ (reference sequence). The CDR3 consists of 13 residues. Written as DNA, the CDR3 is TGTGCCAGCAGCCAACTTGTCAATCAGCCCCAGCATTTT. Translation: CASSQLVNQPQHF.

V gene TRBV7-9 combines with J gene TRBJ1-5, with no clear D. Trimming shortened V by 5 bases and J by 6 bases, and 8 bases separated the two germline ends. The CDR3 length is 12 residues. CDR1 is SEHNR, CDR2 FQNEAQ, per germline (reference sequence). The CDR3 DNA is TGTGCCAGCAGCCTAGAAAGTCAGCCCCAGCATTTT. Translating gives CASSLESQPQHF.

The CDR3 sequence is CASSFPAGGTGGGTDTQYF. The CDR3, as DNA: TGTGCCAGCAGTTTTCCGGCTGGTGGGACAGGGGGAGGCACAGATACGCAGTATTTT. The chain is built from TRBV6-5 and TRBJ2-3, with TRBD1 identical over 11 bases. The CDR3 is 19 residues long. J lost 1 base, V lost 4 bases, and 13 bases had no gene match. Germline loops: CDR1 MNHEY, CDR2 SVGAGI.

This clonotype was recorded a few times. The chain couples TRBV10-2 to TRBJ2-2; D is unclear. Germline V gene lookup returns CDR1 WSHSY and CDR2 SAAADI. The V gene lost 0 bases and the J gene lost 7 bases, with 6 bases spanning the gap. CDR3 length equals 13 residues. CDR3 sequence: CASSESVGGELFF. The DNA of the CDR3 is TGCGCCAGCAGTGAGTCGGTGGGCGGGGAGCTGTTTTTT.

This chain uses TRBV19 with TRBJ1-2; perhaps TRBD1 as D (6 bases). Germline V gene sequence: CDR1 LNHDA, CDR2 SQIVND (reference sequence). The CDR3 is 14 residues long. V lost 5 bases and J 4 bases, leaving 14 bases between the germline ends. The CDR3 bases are TGTGCCAGTAGTGGGCACAGGGCGATCTATGGCTACACCTTC. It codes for CASSGHRAIYGYTF.

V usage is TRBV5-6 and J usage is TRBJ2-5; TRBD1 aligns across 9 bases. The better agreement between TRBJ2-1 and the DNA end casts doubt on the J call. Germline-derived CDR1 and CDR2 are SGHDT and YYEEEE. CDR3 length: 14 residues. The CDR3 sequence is CASSLGDREMEQFF. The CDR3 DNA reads TGTGCCAGCAGCTTGGGGGACAGGGAGATGGAGCAGTTCTTC.

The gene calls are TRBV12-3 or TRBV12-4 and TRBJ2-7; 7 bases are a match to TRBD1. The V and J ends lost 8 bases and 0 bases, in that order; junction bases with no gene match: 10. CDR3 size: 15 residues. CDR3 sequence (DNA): TGTGCCAGCGGATTCACGGACAGGAGCTCCTACGAGCAGTACTTC. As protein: CASGFTDRSSYEQYF.

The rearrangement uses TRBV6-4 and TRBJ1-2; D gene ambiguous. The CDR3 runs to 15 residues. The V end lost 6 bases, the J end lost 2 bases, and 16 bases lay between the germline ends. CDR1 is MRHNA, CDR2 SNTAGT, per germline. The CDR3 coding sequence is TGTGCCAGCAGACCAGATTGGACGGGGAACTATGGCTACACCTTC. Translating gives CASRPDWTGNYGYTF.

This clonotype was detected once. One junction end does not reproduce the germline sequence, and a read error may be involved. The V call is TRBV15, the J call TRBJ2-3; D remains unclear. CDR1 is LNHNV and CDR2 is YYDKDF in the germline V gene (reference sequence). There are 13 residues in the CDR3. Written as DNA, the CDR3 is TGTGCCACCCGCAGAGATCCGACAGATACGCAGTATTTT. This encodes CATRRDPTDTQYF.

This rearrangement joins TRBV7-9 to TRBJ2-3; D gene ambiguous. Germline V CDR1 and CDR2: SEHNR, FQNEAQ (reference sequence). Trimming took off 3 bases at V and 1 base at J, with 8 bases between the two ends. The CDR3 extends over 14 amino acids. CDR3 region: CASSFSEGTDTQYF. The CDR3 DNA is TGTGCCAGCAGCTTTTCAGAGGGCACAGATACGCAGTATTTT.

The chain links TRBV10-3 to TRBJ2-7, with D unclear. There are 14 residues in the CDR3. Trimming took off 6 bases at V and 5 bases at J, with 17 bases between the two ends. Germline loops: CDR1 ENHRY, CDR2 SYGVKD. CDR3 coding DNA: TGTGCCATCAGAGATCCAAACGACAAGGACGAGCAGTACTTC. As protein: CAIRDPNDKDEQYF.

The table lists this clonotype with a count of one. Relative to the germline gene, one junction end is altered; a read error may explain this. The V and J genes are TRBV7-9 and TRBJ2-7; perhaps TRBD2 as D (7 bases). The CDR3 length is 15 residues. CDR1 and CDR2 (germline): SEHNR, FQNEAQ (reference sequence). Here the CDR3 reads CASSQDRGASYEQYF. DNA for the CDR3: TGCGCCAGCAGCCAAGATCGGGGGGCAAGCTACGAGCAGTACTTC.

The CDR3 reads CASSLIAYEQYF. The CDR3 nucleotides are TGTGCCAGCAGCTTAATAGCGTACGAGCAGTACTTC. The gene calls are TRBV7-8 and TRBJ2-7; tentatively, D is TRBD2 (5 bases). Germline loops: CDR1 SGHVS, CDR2 FQNEAQ. The CDR3 totals 12 residues. Trimming took off 2 bases at V and 4 bases at J, with 6 bases between the two ends.

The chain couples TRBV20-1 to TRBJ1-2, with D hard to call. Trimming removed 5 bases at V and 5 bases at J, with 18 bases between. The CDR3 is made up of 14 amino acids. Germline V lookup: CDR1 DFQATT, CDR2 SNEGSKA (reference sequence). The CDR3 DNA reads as TGCAGTGCTGGAGGCTTACAAGTACGGTATGGCTACACCTTC. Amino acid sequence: CSAGGLQVRYGYTF.

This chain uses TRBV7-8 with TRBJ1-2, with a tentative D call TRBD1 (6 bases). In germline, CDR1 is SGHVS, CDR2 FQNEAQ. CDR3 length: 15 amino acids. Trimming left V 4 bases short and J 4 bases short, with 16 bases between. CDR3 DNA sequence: TGTGCCAGCAGCTCCCAGGAAACAGGGTCCTATGGCTACACCTTC. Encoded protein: CASSSQETGSYGYTF.

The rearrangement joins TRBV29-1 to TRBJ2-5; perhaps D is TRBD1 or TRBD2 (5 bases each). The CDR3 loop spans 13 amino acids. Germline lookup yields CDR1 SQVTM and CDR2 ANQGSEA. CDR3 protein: CSWQGNGEETQYF. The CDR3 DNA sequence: TGCAGTTGGCAGGGAAACGGGGAAGAGACCCAGTACTTC. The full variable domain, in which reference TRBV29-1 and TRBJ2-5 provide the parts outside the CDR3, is SAVISQKPSRDICQRGTSLTIQCQVDSQVTMMFWYRQQPGQSLTLIATANQGSEATYESGFVIDKFPISRPNLTFSTLTVSNMSPEDSSIYLCSWQGNGEETQYFGPGTRLLVL.

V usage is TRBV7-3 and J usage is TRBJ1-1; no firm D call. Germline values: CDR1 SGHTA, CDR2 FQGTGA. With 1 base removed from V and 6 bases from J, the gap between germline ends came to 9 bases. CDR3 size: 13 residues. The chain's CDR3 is CASSLMRSAEAFF. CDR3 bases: TGTGCCAGCAGCTTAATGAGGTCCGCTGAAGCTTTCTTT.

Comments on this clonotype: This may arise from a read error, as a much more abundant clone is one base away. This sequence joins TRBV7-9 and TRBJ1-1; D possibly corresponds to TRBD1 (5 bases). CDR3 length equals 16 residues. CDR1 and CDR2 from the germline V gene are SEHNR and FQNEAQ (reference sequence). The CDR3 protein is CASSQDRGAMNTEAVF. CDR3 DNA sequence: TGCGCCAGCAGCCAAGATAGGGGAGCCATGAACACTGAAGCTGTCTTT.

CDR3 protein: CASSYRQGNYEQYF. CDR3 DNA: TGTGCCAGCAGTTACAGACAGGGGAACTACGAGCAGTACTTC. The chain employs TRBV6-5 and TRBJ2-7; TRBD1 agrees at 8 bases. Unmatched junction bases numbered 3, after V lost 2 bases and J lost 3 bases. This CDR3 spans 14 amino acids. Germline-derived CDR1 and CDR2 are MNHEY and SVGAGI.